This entry lists 3 T cell receptor beta chains sequenced from one sample in a study of metastatic and nonmetastatic thyroid tumors. Thyroid surgery was preceded by no treatment in any patient. With MiXCR, TCRdb reprocessed the PCR reads. The sample yields around 22,000 clones, about a third seen once. Sequencing was carried out using blood. The receptors originated from a male donor with papillary thyroid cancer or a benign thyroid nodule (not recorded which). Some clones in this sample may be carry-over from other donors' samples.

This clone has a handful of counts. V usage is TRBV28 and J usage is TRBJ2-5, with 9 positions matching TRBD1. The CDR3 spans 13 residues. The germline CDR1 and CDR2 sequences are MDHEN and SYDVKM. J lost 10 bases, V lost 2 bases, and 5 bases had no gene match. The CDR3 protein is CASSLLNRGLQYF. In DNA form, the CDR3 reads TGTGCCAGCAGTTTACTCAACAGGGGGCTCCAGTACTTC.

This clone is medium-sized. The gene calls are TRBV12-3 or TRBV12-4 and TRBJ2-7; TRBD2 might be the D (5 bases). V dropped 3 bases and J dropped 6 bases, with 15 bases sitting between them. The length of the CDR3 is 14 residues. In DNA, the CDR3 is TGTGCCAGCAGTTTGGGGAGAGGGATCGCCGAGCAGTACTTC. Its translation is CASSLGRGIAEQYF.

The sample holds a few counts of this clone. The gene calls are TRBV11-3 and TRBJ2-3; 8 bases agree with TRBD2. From germline, CDR1 is SGHNT and CDR2 YENEEA. There are 14 residues in the CDR3. The V and J ends lost 5 bases and 1 base, in that order; junction bases with no gene match: 2. This CDR3 is CASSQTSGTDTQYF. DNA of the CDR3: TGTGCCAGCAGCCAGACTAGCGGCACAGATACGCAGTATTTT.